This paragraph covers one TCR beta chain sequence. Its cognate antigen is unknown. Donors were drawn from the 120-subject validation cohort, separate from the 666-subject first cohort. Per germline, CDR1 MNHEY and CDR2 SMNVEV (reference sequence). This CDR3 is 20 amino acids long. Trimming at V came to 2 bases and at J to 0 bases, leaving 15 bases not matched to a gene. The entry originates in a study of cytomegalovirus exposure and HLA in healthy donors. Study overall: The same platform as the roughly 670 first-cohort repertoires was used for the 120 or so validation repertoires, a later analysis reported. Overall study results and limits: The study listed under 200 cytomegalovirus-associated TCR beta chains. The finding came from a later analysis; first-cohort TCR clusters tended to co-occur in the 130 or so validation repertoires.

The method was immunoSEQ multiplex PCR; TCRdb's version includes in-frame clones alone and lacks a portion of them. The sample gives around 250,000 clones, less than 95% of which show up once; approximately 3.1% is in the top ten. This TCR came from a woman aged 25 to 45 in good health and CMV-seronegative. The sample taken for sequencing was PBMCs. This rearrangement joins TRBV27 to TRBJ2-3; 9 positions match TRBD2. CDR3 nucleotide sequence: TGTGCCAGCAGTTTACTATCGACCGGAGGGCTAGCGGGAAGCACAGATACGCAGTATTTT. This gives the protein CASSLLSTGGLAGSTDTQYF.